Sequencing of this TCR beta chain was carried out in a study of cytotoxic CD8 clonotypes in ibrutinib-treated CLL. Study details: Patients: roughly ten relapsed/refractory, approximately 16 treatment-naive, 17 to 18 IGHV unmutated. After a median of about 62 months, roughly 14 patients stayed remitted and around twelve progressed; responses had been partial in approximately 24 and complete in 2.

Some clones are missing from TCRdb's copy, which holds only in-frame ones; the method was immunoSEQ multiplex PCR. The sample holds more than 110,000 clones, 85% to 95% seen once. The CDR3 runs 14 residues. The J segment lost 8 bases and the V segment lost 4 bases, leaving 3 bases of the junction unmatched. From germline, CDR1 is SNHLY and CDR2 FYNNEI. The chain employs TRBV2 and TRBJ2-1; the match to TRBD2 covers 12 bases. The material was PBMCs, obtained after 12 months of ibrutinib treatment. This receptor was obtained from a human donor with chronic lymphocytic leukemia. DNA of the CDR3: TGTGCCAGCAGTGTCCGACTAGCGGGAGATGAGCAGTTCTTC. Translation: CASSVRLAGDEQFF.